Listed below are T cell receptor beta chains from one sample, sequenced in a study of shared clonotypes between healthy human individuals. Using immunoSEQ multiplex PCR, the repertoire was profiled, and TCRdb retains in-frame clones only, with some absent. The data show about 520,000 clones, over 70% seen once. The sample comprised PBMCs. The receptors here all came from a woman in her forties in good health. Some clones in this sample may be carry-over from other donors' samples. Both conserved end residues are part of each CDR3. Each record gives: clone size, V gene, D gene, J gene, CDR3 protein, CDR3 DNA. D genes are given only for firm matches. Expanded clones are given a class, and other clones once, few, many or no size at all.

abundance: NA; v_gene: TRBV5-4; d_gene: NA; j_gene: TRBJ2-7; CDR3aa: CASSGAQTYEQYF; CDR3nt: TGTGCCAGCAGCGGAGCCCAGACCTACGAGCAGTACTTC
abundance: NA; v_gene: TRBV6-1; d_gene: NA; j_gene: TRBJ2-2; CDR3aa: CASSRVGVTGELFF; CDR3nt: TGTGCCAGCAGCAGGGTAGGAGTCACCGGGGAGCTGTTTTTT
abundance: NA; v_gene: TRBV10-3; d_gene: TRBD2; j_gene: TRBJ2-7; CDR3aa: CAISEASGTSYEQYF; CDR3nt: TGTGCCATCAGTGAGGCTAGCGGGACTTCCTACGAGCAGTACTTC
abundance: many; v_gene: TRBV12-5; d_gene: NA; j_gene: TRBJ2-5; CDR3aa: CASGFGGRETQYF; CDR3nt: TGTGCTAGTGGTTTTGGGGGCCGGGAGACCCAGTACTTC
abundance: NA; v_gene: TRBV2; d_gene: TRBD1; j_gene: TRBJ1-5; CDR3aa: CASAGQANQPQHF; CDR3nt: TGTGCCAGCGCGGGACAGGCCAATCAGCCCCAGCATTTT
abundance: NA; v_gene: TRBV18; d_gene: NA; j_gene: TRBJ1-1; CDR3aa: CASSPPGENTEAFF; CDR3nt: TGTGCCAGCTCACCACCAGGGGAGAACACTGAAGCTTTCTTT
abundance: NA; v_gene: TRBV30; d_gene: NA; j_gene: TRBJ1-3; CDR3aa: CAWGKTGTSGNTIYF; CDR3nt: TGTGCCTGGGGAAAAACAGGGACATCTGGAAACACCATATATTTT
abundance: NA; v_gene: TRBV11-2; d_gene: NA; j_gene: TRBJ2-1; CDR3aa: CASSTRGEWYNEQFF; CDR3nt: TGTGCCAGCAGCACCAGGGGGGAGTGGTACAATGAGCAGTTCTTC
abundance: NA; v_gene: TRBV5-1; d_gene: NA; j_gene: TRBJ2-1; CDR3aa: CASSPPPRDRSGNEQFF; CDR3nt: TGCGCCAGCAGCCCTCCCCCCAGGGATCGGAGTGGTAATGAGCAGTTCTTC
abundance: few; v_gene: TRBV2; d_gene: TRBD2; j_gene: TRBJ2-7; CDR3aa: CASTLTPAGGQEQYF; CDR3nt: TGTGCCAGCACCCTGACTCCAGCGGGAGGCCAAGAGCAGTACTTC
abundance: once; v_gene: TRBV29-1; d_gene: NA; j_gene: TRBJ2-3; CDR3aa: CSAGRGRMQYF; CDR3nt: TGCAGCGCCGGTCGGGGGAGGATGCAGTATTTT
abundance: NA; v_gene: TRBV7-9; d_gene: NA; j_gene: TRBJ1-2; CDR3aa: CASSLGDPRTYGYTF; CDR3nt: TGTGCCAGCAGCTTAGGCGACCCAAGGACCTATGGCTACACCTTC
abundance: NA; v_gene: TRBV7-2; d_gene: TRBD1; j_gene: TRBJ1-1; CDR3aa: CASSRTGQDEAFF; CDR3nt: TGTGCCAGCAGCCGCACCGGACAGGATGAAGCTTTCTTT
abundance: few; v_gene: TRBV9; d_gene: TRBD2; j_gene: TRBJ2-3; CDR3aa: CASSRGAAGGDGTDTQYF; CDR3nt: TGTGCCAGCAGCAGAGGGGCGGCGGGAGGTGATGGCACAGATACGCAGTATTTT
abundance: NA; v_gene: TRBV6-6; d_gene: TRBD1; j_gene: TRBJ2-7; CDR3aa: CASDSWDRVSYEQYF; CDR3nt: TGTGCCAGCGACTCTTGGGACAGGGTCTCCTACGAGCAGTACTTC
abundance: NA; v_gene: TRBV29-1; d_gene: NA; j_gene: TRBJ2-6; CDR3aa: CSALGAGANVLTF; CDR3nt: TGCAGCGCCCTGGGGGCTGGGGCCAACGTCCTGACTTTC
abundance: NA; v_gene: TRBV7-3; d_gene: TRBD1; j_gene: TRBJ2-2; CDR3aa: CASSLDSGTDNTGELFF; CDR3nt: TGTGCCAGCAGCCTCGACTCCGGGACAGACAACACCGGGGAGCTGTTTTTT
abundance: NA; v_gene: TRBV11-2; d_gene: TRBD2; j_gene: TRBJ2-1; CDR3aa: CASSTLTSGTLNEQFF; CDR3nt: TGTGCCAGCAGCACCTTGACTAGCGGGACCCTCAATGAGCAGTTCTTC
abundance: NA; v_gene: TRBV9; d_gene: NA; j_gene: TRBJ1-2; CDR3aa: CASSVGGVNYGYTF; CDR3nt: TGTGCCAGCAGCGTAGGGGGTGTGAACTATGGCTACACCTTC
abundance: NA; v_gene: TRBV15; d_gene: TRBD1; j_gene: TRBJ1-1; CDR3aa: CATSATDRGLTEAFF; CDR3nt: TGTGCCACCAGCGCCACCGACAGGGGGCTTACTGAAGCTTTCTTT
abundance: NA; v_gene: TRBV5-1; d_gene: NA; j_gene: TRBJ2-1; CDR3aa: CASSSRGGDYNEQFF; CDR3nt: TGCGCCAGCAGCTCCAGGGGAGGGGACTACAATGAGCAGTTCTTC
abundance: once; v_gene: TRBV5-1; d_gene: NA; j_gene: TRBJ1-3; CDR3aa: CASSLAPAGTSGNAIYF; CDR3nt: TGCGCCAGCAGCTTGGCGCCCGCTGGCACCTCTGGAAACGCCATATACTTT
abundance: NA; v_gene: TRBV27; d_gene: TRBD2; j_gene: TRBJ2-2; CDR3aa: CASSLAGVNTGELFF; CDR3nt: TGTGCCAGCAGTTTAGCGGGAGTAAACACCGGGGAGCTGTTTTTT
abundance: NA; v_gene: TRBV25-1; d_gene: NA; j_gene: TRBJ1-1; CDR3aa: CASSEYDSEAFF; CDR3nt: TGTGCCAGCAGTGAATATGACAGCGAAGCTTTCTTT
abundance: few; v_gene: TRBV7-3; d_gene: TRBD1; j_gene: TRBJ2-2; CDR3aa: CASSLRTGLLTGELFF; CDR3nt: TGTGCCAGCAGCTTAAGGACAGGGTTGCTCACCGGGGAGCTGTTTTTT
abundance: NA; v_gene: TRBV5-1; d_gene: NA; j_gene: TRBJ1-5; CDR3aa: CASSLGTSGNQPQHF; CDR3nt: TGCGCCAGCAGCTTGGGGACATCGGGGAATCAGCCCCAGCATTTT
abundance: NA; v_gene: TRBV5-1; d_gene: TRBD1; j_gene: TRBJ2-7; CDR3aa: CASSRDRPYEQYF; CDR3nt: TGCGCCAGCAGCAGGGACAGGCCCTACGAGCAGTACTTC
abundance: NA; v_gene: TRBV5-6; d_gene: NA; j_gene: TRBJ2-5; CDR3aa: CASSFTAQETQYF; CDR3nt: TGTGCCAGCAGCTTTACAGCCCAAGAGACCCAGTACTTC
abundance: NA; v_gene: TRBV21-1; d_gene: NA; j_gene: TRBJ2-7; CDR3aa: CASSKALPGLHEQYF; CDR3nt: TGTGCCAGCAGCAAAGCGCTCCCAGGGTTACACGAGCAGTACTTC
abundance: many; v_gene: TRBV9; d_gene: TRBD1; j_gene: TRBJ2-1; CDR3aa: CASSVRTGVNEQFF; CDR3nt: TGTGCCAGCAGCGTTCGGACAGGGGTCAATGAGCAGTTCTTC
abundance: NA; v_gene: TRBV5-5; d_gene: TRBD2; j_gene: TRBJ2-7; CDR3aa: CASSLTSGVYEQYF; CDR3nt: TGTGCCAGCAGCTTGACTAGCGGAGTCTACGAGCAGTACTTC
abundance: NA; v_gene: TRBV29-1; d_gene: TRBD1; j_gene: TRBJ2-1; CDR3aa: CSVGEAGGSYEQFF; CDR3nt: TGCAGCGTTGGGGAGGCAGGGGGCAGTTACGAGCAGTTCTTC
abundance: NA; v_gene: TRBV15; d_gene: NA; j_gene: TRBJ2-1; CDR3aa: CATSNQGRDEQFF; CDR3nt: TGTGCCACCAGCAATCAGGGGCGAGATGAGCAGTTCTTC
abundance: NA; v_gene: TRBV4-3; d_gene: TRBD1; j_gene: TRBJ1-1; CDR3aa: CASSQSTGGTEAFF; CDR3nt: TGCGCCAGCAGCCAAAGTACAGGGGGGACTGAAGCTTTCTTT
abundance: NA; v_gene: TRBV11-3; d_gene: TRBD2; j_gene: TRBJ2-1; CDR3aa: CASSGGLAGGPPYNEQFF; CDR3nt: TGTGCCAGCAGCGGGGGACTAGCGGGAGGGCCGCCCTACAATGAGCAGTTCTTC
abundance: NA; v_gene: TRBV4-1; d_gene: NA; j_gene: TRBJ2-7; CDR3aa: CASSQDLAGNQYF; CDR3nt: TGCGCCAGCAGCCAAGATCTGGCGGGGAACCAGTACTTC
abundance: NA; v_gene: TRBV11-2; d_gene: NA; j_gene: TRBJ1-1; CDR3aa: CASSLAVGTEAFF; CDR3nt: TGTGCCAGCAGCTTAGCGGTCGGGACTGAAGCTTTCTTT
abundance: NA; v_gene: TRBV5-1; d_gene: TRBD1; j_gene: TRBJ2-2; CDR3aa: CASSLLGDSGPGELFF; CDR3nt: TGCGCCAGCAGCTTACTAGGGGACAGCGGACCCGGGGAGCTGTTTTTT
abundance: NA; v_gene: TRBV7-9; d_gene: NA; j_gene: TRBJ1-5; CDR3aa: CASSLAHQPQHF; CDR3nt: TGTGCCAGCAGCTTAGCCCATCAGCCCCAGCATTTT
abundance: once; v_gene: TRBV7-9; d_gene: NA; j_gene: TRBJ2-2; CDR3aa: CASSLGASRVTGELFF; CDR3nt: TGTGCCAGCAGCTTAGGGGCTAGCCGCGTCACCGGGGAGCTGTTTTTT